The sequence of this T cell receptor beta chain was determined in a study of T cell responses to AZD1222 COVID-19 vaccine. Using immunoSEQ multiplex PCR, the repertoire was profiled, and TCRdb retains in-frame clones only, with some absent. The repertoire includes about 110,000 clones, approximately 91% of them detected once, and approximately 19% sits in the top ten. A single count supports this clone. What it binds is unknown. Study-wide results and limits: Just a handful of AZD1222 recipients were seropositive at baseline. Donors skewed white British and female; clonal diversity was possibly underestimated. Spike-spanning, vaccine-associated CD4 TCRs were dominant at 160-218 and 743-854.

The CDR3 totals 11 residues. From germline, CDR1 is GTSNPN and CDR2 SVGIG (reference sequence). Trimming left V 4 bases short and J 3 bases short, with 7 bases between. This specimen was peripheral blood, taken on day 0 of AZD1222 vaccination. The rearrangement uses TRBV30 and TRBJ2-7; D uncertain. This TCR derives from an adult in good health. CDR3 nucleotide sequence: TGTGCCTGGAAAACCGACTACGAGCAGTACTTC. This translates into CAWKTDYEQYF.